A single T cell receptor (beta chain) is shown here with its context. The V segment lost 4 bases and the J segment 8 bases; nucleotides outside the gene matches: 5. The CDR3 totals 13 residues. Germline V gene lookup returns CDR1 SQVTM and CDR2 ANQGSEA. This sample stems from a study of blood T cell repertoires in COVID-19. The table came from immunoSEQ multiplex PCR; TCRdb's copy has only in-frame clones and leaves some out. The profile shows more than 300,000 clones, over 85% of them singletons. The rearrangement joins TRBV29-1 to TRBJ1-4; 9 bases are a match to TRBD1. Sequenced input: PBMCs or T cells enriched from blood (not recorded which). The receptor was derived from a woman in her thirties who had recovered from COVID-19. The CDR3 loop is CSVGDREEEKLFF. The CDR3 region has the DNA TGCAGCGTTGGGGACAGGGAGGAAGAAAAACTGTTTTTT.